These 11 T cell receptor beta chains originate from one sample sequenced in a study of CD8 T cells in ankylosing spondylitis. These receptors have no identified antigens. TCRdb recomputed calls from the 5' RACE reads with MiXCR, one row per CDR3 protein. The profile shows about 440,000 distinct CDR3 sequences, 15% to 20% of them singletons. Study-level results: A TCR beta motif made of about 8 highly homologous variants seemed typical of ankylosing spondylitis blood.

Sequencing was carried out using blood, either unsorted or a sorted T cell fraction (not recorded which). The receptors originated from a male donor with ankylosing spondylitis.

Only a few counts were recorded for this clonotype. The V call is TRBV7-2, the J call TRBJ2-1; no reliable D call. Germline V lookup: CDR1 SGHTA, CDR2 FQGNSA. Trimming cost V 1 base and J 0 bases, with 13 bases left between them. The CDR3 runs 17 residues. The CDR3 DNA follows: TGTGCCAGCAGCTTAGTCGACGGGCCCGGCTCCTACAATGAGCAGTTCTTC. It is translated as CASSLVDGPGSYNEQFF.

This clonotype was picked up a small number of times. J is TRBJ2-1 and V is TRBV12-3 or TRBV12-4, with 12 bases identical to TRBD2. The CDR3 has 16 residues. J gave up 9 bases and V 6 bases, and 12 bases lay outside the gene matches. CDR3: CASSPLRLAGDREQFF. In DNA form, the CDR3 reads TGTGCCAGCAGCCCCCTCCGACTAGCGGGAGACCGTGAGCAGTTCTTC.

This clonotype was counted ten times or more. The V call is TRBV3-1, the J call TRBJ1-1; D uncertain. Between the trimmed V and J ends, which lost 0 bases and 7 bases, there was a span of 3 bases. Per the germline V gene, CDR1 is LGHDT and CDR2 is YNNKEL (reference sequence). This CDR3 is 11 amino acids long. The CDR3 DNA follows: TGTGCCAGCAGCCAAGACAGTGAAGCTTTCTTT. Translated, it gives CASSQDSEAFF.

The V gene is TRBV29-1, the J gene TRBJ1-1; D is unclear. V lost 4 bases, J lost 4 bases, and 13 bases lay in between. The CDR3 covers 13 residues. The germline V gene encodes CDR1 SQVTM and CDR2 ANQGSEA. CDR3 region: CSVVLGWSTEAFF. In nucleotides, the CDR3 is TGCAGCGTTGTGCTCGGATGGTCCACTGAAGCTTTCTTT.

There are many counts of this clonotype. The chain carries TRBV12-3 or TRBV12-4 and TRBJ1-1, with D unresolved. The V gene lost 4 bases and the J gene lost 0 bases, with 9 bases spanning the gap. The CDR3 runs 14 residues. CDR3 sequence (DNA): TGTGCCAGCAGTTCCGGCCGGATGAACACTGAAGCTTTCTTT. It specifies CASSSGRMNTEAFF.

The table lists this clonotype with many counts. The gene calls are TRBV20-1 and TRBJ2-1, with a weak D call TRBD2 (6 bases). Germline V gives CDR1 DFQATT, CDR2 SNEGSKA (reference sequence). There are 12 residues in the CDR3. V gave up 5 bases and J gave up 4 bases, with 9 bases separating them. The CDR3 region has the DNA TGCAGTGCTGGGGGACTGTACAATGAGCAGTTCTTC. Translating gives CSAGGLYNEQFF.

Here the CDR3 reads CASSLGGGRAGNEQFF. The CDR3 DNA follows: TGTGCCAGCAGCTTAGGAGGCGGGAGGGCCGGGAATGAGCAGTTCTTC. The chain combines TRBV7-2 with TRBJ2-1, with TRBD2 matching 9 bases. Germline trimming cut 1 base from V and 7 bases from J; bases unmatched to any gene: 8. CDR1 is SGHTA, CDR2 FQGNSA, per germline. This CDR3 is built from 16 residues.

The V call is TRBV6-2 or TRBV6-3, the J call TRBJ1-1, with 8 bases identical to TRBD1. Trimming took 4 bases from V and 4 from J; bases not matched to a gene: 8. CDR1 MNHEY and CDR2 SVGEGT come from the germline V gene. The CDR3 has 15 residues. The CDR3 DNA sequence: TGTGCCAGCAGTTCAGGGGGCGCGATTCTCACTGAAGCTTTCTTT. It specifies CASSSGGAILTEAFF.

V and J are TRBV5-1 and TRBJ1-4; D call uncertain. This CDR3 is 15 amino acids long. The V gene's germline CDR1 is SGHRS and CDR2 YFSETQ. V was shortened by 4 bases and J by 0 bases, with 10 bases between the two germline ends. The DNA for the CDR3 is TGCGCCAGCAGCGTTGGGCGTGCAACTAATGAAAAACTGTTTTTT. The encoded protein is CASSVGRATNEKLFF. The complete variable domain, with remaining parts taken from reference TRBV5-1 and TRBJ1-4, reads KAGVTQTPRYLIKTRGQQVTLSCSPISGHRSVSWYQQTPGQGLQFLFEYFSETQRNKGNFPGRFSGRQFSNSRSEMNVSTLELGDSALYLCASSVGRATNEKLFFGSGTQLSVL.

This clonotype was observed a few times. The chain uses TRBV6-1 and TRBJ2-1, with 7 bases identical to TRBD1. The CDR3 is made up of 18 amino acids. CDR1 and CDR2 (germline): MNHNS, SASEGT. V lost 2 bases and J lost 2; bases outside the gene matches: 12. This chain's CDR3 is CASSELIPWDSTYNEQFF. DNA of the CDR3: TGTGCCAGCAGTGAATTAATCCCGTGGGACAGCACCTACAATGAGCAGTTCTTC.

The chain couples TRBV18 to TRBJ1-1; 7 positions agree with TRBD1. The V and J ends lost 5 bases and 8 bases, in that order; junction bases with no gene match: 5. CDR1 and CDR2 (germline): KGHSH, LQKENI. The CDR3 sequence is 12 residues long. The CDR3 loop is CASSSTGSEAFF. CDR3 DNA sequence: TGTGCCAGCTCATCGACAGGGTCAGAAGCTTTCTTT. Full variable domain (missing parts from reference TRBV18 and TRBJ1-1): NAGVMQNPRHLVRRRGQEARLRCSPMKGHSHVYWYRQLPEEGLKFMVYLQKENIIDESGMPKERFSAEFPKEGPSILRIQQVVRGDSAAYFCASSSTGSEAFFGQGTRLTVV.